This passage covers 19 T cell receptor beta chains from one sample sequenced in a study of early T cells in non-severe SARS-CoV-2 infection. TCRdb called the 5' RACE reads again in MiXCR, with one record for every CDR3 protein. The table has approximately 60,000 distinct CDR3 sequences, 8% to 9% seen once. The material sequenced was whole blood, taken at baseline. Receptors were obtained from an adult who was a healthcare worker with PCR-confirmed SARS-CoV-2 infection or an uninfected control (not recorded which).

The chain employs TRBV7-8 and TRBJ2-2; D possibly corresponds to TRBD2 (6 bases). CDR3 size: 14 residues. The germline V gene has CDR1 SGHVS and CDR2 FQNEAQ. Deletions cut 4 bases from V and 4 bases from J, with 10 bases between. The CDR3 DNA is TGTGCCAGCAGCTGGGACTCCCCCACCGGGGAGCTGTTTTTT. Translating gives CASSWDSPTGELFF.

The rearrangement joins TRBV12-3 or TRBV12-4 to TRBJ2-7; TRBD1 matches 8 bases. The CDR3 sequence is 13 residues long. The V and J ends lost 5 bases and 6 bases, in that order; junction bases with no gene match: 6. CDR3 in amino acids: CASSPYDRGEQYF. CDR3 nucleotides: TGTGCCAGCAGTCCCTACGACAGGGGCGAGCAGTACTTC.

This clonotype was counted between two and nine times. This chain uses TRBV11-3 with TRBJ2-1; D remains ambiguous. Germline assignment: CDR1 SGHNT and CDR2 YENEEA. Trimming stripped 1 base from V and 8 bases from J, with 15 bases between. The CDR3 runs 15 residues. DNA for the CDR3: TGTGCCAGCAGCTTAGGGACCGGCTGGGGTCATGAGCAGTTCTTC. This translates into CASSLGTGWGHEQFF.

This clonotype was detected a few times. The V and J genes are TRBV12-3 or TRBV12-4 and TRBJ1-2, with TRBD1 as a possible D gene (6 bases). Deletions cut 9 bases from V and 7 bases from J, with 15 bases between. This CDR3 contains 12 residues. The CDR3 bases are TGTGCCAGTCAGGGGCAGGACTTTGGCTACACCTTC. The encoded protein is CASQGQDFGYTF.

CDR3 coding DNA: TGTGCCAGCTCACCCGCAATTGGGGCCGGGGAGCTGTTTTTT. As protein: CASSPAIGAGELFF. J is TRBJ2-2 and V is TRBV18, with D unresolved. The CDR3 totals 14 residues. Trimming left V 3 bases short and J 6 bases short, with 11 bases between. Germline V lookup: CDR1 KGHSH, CDR2 LQKENI.

The sample holds many counts of this clonotype. The rearrangement joins TRBV7-2 to TRBJ1-4, with TRBD1 as a possible D gene (6 bases). V was shortened by 1 base and J by 6 bases, with 15 bases between the two germline ends. The CDR3 has 16 residues. In germline, CDR1 is SGHTA, CDR2 FQGNSA. The CDR3 DNA is TGTGCCAGCAGCTTAGGAGTATCGGGGGGCTATGAAAAACTGTTTTTT. Residues: CASSLGVSGGYEKLFF.

This clonotype appeared a few times. V is TRBV5-1 and J is TRBJ1-1; TRBD1 aligns across 9 bases. The CDR3 runs 14 residues. The V segment lost 4 bases and the J segment 2 bases; nucleotides outside the gene matches: 3. The germline V gene encodes CDR1 SGHRS and CDR2 YFSETQ. This CDR3 reads CASSMDRGNTEAFF. In DNA form, the CDR3 reads TGCGCCAGCAGCATGGACAGGGGAAACACTGAAGCTTTCTTT.

This chain links TRBV7-2 with TRBJ1-5; D is unclear. CDR3 length equals 13 residues. CDR1 SGHTA and CDR2 FQGNSA come from the germline V gene. The V gene lost 1 base and the J gene lost 7 bases, with 8 bases spanning the gap. The CDR3 here is CASSLGLKQPQHF. CDR3 nucleotides: TGTGCCAGCAGCTTAGGACTGAAGCAGCCCCAGCATTTT.

The sample holds a few counts of this clonotype. This chain connects TRBV2 to TRBJ1-3; D gene uncertain. CDR1 and CDR2 (germline): SNHLY, FYNNEI. This CDR3 has 13 residues. V was trimmed by 4 bases and J by 3 bases, leaving 7 bases between them. The CDR3, as DNA: TGTGCCAGCAGTGGGATATTTGGAAACACCATATATTTT. Translating gives CASSGIFGNTIYF.

This clonotype has a handful of counts. This chain links TRBV20-1 with TRBJ2-3; D may be TRBD1 (6 bases). The germline V and J ends were trimmed by 6 bases and 2 bases, with 15 bases remaining between them. Germline CDR1 reads DFQATT; CDR2 reads SNEGSKA (reference sequence). The CDR3 spans 14 residues. CDR3 protein: CSAPGHLPTDTQYF. The CDR3 DNA sequence: TGCAGTGCCCCGGGACACCTGCCCACAGATACGCAGTATTTT.

V usage is TRBV29-1 and J usage is TRBJ2-5, with D tentatively TRBD1 (5 bases). V was clipped by 2 bases and J by 2 bases, with 6 bases between them. Germline loops: CDR1 SQVTM, CDR2 ANQGSEA. This CDR3 has 12 residues. CDR3 region: CSVESGQETQYF. The DNA for the CDR3 is TGCAGCGTTGAATCAGGGCAAGAGACCCAGTACTTC.

This clonotype came up many times. The chain employs TRBV29-1 and TRBJ2-4; perhaps D is TRBD1 or TRBD2 (5 bases each). The germline V gene has CDR1 SQVTM and CDR2 ANQGSEA. Trimming cost V 0 bases and J 4 bases, with 22 bases left between them. CDR3 length: 18 amino acids. CDR3 sequence reads: CSVEDPYGTARVKNIQYF. CDR3 nucleotides: TGCAGCGTTGAAGATCCCTACGGGACGGCGAGGGTTAAAAACATTCAGTACTTC.

This clonotype was found many times. This chain links TRBV6-5 with TRBJ2-3; 10 positions agree with TRBD2. V trimming: 2 bases; J trimming: 1 base; junction bases outside the gene matches: 9. Germline V gives CDR1 MNHEY, CDR2 SVGAGI. This CDR3 has 18 residues. The CDR3 bases are TGTGCCAGCAGTTACAAGGCTAGCGGGAGTTTCGGCACAGATACGCAGTATTTT. It codes for CASSYKASGSFGTDTQYF.

This clonotype has just a few counts. The chain combines TRBV2 with TRBJ2-2; 11 bases line up with TRBD2. This CDR3 is built from 17 residues. V shed 6 bases, J shed 0 bases, and the junction held 6 bases outside the gene matches. From germline, CDR1 is SNHLY and CDR2 FYNNEI. CDR3 region: CASRVLAGGPNTGELFF. CDR3 nucleotide sequence: TGTGCCAGCAGGGTCCTAGCGGGAGGACCGAACACCGGGGAGCTGTTTTTT.

The table lists this clonotype with many counts. The chain employs TRBV6-1 and TRBJ1-1, with unresolved D. Trimming took 4 bases from V and 1 from J, leaving 13 bases between them. CDR1 and CDR2 from the germline V gene are MNHNS and SASEGT. The CDR3 is 15 residues long. The CDR3 loop reads CASSVTPWANTEAFF. CDR3 coding DNA: TGTGCCAGCAGTGTGACACCCTGGGCGAACACTGAAGCTTTCTTT.

This clonotype was seen at least ten times. This chain connects TRBV12-3 or TRBV12-4 to TRBJ1-3; unclear D gene. The CDR3 totals 15 residues. V dropped 9 bases and J dropped 4 bases, with 19 bases sitting between them. The CDR3 region is CASSLWEGGGNTIYF. CDR3 DNA: TGTGCCAGTTCACTATGGGAGGGAGGAGGAAACACCATATATTTT.

The J gene is TRBJ1-1, the V gene TRBV7-2; D ambiguous. Trimming pared 1 base from V and 7 bases from J, leaving 7 bases between. The CDR3 length is 12 residues. Germline loops: CDR1 SGHTA, CDR2 FQGNSA. CDR3 in DNA: TGTGCCAGCAGCTTAGGGATCAATGAAGCTTTCTTT. This codes for CASSLGINEAFF.

In its sample, this clonotype was seen a few times. The V gene is TRBV29-1, the J gene TRBJ1-2; D not resolved. Germline V lookup: CDR1 SQVTM, CDR2 ANQGSEA. The CDR3 contains 12 residues. V dropped 3 bases and J dropped 4 bases, with 9 bases sitting between them. The CDR3 bases are TGCAGCGTTGACGGTCACCTCTATGGCTACACCTTC. Translated, it gives CSVDGHLYGYTF. The full variable domain, its missing parts supplied by reference TRBV29-1 and TRBJ1-2, is SAVISQKPSRDICQRGTSLTIQCQVDSQVTMMFWYRQQPGQSLTLIATANQGSEATYESGFVIDKFPISRPNLTFSTLTVSNMSPEDSSIYLCSVDGHLYGYTFGSGTRLTVV.

This clonotype was seen more than once but under ten times. The gene calls are TRBV19 and TRBJ2-6; D not resolved. In germline, CDR1 is LNHDA, CDR2 SQIVND (reference sequence). The CDR3 has 16 residues. V lost 3 bases and J lost 0, with 9 bases in between. CDR3 nucleotides: TGTGCCAGTAGTATGGGGTATCGCTCTGGGGCCAACGTCCTGACTTTC. Translation gives CASSMGYRSGANVLTF.